A single sample gave rise to the 28 T cell receptor beta chains below, sequenced in a study of T cells in Graves' hyperthyroidism and ophthalmopathy. RNA transcripts provided the source from which TCR beta CDR3 regions were amplified. With the HTBI primer set, the TCR CDR3 went through a first round of RT-PCR. Using its own MiXCR run on the multiplex PCR reads, TCRdb lists one record per CDR3 protein. The table records 800,000 or so distinct CDR3 sequences, 35% to 45% of them present only once. Source material: blood. These receptors were obtained from a man between 18 and 29 years old with Graves' hyperthyroidism.

This chain connects TRBV7-8 to TRBJ1-2; the D is unclear. The CDR3 loop spans 15 amino acids. Germline V gives CDR1 SGHVS, CDR2 FQNEAQ. Between the trimmed V and J ends, which lost 1 base and 2 bases, there was a span of 11 bases. CDR3 protein: CASSLDRFTNYGYTF. CDR3 nucleotides: TGTGCCAGCAGCTTAGATCGGTTTACCAACTATGGCTACACCTTC.

The V gene is TRBV29-1, the J gene TRBJ2-5; D possibly matches TRBD1 or TRBD2 (5 bases each). CDR1 SQVTM and CDR2 ANQGSEA come from the germline V gene. The CDR3 extends over 13 amino acids. Trimming removed 8 bases from V and 0 bases from J, with 13 bases in between. CDR3 loop: CSRDGTYQETQYF. CDR3 DNA sequence: TGCAGCAGAGATGGGACGTACCAAGAGACCCAGTACTTC.

The V call is TRBV12-3 or TRBV12-4, the J call TRBJ2-5; D is possibly TRBD1 or TRBD2 (5 bases each). This CDR3 is 15 amino acids long. V was pared by 4 bases and J by 2 bases, with 14 bases between. CDR3 DNA sequence: TGTGCCAGCAGTTACTCGATGGGGGTGCAAGAGACCCAGTACTTC. Residues: CASSYSMGVQETQYF.

This clonotype appeared many times. V usage is TRBV10-3 and J usage is TRBJ2-7; the D gene is possibly TRBD1 (5 bases). Trimming cost V 4 bases and J 2 bases, with 9 bases left between them. Germline CDR1 is ENHRY and CDR2 is SYGVKD. This CDR3 is built from 13 residues. This CDR3 is CAISVRGTYEQYF. The CDR3 DNA sequence: TGTGCCATCAGTGTTAGGGGAACCTACGAGCAGTACTTC.

The J gene is TRBJ2-5, the V gene TRBV6-1; 11 nucleotides agree with TRBD2. The V and J ends lost 7 bases and 4 bases, in that order; junction bases with no gene match: 8. CDR1 and CDR2 (germline): MNHNS, SASEGT. The CDR3 consists of 15 residues. CDR3 DNA: TGTGCCAGCACCCTGGGACTAGCGGAACGAGAGACCCAGTACTTC. As protein: CASTLGLAERETQYF.

This clonotype was seen at least ten times. One end of the junction fails to match germline, which may point to a read error. The chain carries TRBV10-3 and TRBJ1-1; D ambiguous. In germline, CDR1 is ENHRY, CDR2 SYGVKD. The CDR3 is 14 amino acids. The CDR3 spells CASSLPGANTEAFF. CDR3 coding DNA: TGTGCCAGCAGTTTGCCGGGTGCGAACACTGAAGCTTTCTTT.

This clonotype was counted many times. The gene calls are TRBV10-3 and TRBJ1-3; D remains ambiguous. The V gene's germline CDR1 is ENHRY and CDR2 SYGVKD. Deletions cut 6 bases from V and 4 bases from J, with 7 bases between. This CDR3 is built from 12 residues. The CDR3 is CAISPTGNTIYF. The CDR3, as DNA: TGTGCCATCAGCCCGACAGGAAACACCATATATTTT.

As for this clonotype: A read error may be the cause here, since a much bigger clone is one base away. This chain joins TRBV10-3 and TRBJ1-5, with D unresolved. Germline loops: CDR1 ENHRY, CDR2 SYGVKD. The CDR3 runs 12 residues. V shed 2 bases and J shed 9 bases, with 8 bases lying between them. Here the CDR3 DNA reads TGTGCCATCAGTGAGGGGAGACGGCCCCAGCATTTT. This sequence encodes CAISEGRRPQHF.

The chain uses TRBV5-6 and TRBJ1-6; D uncertain. The CDR3 contains 13 residues. Germline V gene sequence: CDR1 SGHDT, CDR2 YYEEEE. Trimming took 10 bases from V and 8 from J, leaving 16 bases between them. CDR3 sequence: CASQRELYSPLHF. The CDR3, as DNA: TGTGCCTCACAGAGGGAATTATATTCACCCCTCCACTTT.

Many counts were recorded for this clonotype. The chain couples TRBV10-3 to TRBJ2-2, with 7 positions matching TRBD1. Germline V gives CDR1 ENHRY, CDR2 SYGVKD. Unmatched junction bases numbered 1, after V lost 0 bases and J lost 0 bases. The CDR3 is 16 residues long. In DNA, the CDR3 is TGTGCCATCAGTGAGTCGGGGACAGCGAACACCGGGGAGCTGTTTTTT. Encoded protein: CAISESGTANTGELFF.

This clonotype was detected only a few times. The chain has TRBV2 and TRBJ2-6, with a weak D call TRBD2 (7 bases). The CDR3 spans 19 residues. In germline, CDR1 is SNHLY, CDR2 FYNNEI. Deletions cut 4 bases from V and 4 bases from J, with 23 bases between. CDR3 sequence reads: CASSGLRGGRLTGANVLTF. For the CDR3, the DNA is TGTGCCAGCAGTGGTCTTAGGGGGGGGCGTTTAACGGGGGCCAACGTCCTGACTTTC.

The chain combines TRBV13 with TRBJ1-6; D remains ambiguous. Per the germline V gene, CDR1 is PRHDT and CDR2 is FYEKMQ (reference sequence). The CDR3 runs 15 residues. V gave up 5 bases and J gave up 2 bases, with 10 bases separating them. CDR3 residues: CASSQGDTYNSPLHF. CDR3 in DNA: TGTGCCAGCAGCCAAGGTGACACCTATAATTCACCCCTCCACTTT. Full variable domain (remainder filled in from reference TRBV13 and TRBJ1-6): AAGVIQSPRHLIKEKRETATLKCYPIPRHDTVYWYQQGPGQDPQFLISFYEKMQSDKGSIPDRFSAQQFSDYHSELNMSSLELGDSALYFCASSQGDTYNSPLHFGNGTRLTVT.

The CDR3 coding sequence is TGCAGCGTTGAAGCCGGGCTTGGCTACACCTTC. Encoded protein: CSVEAGLGYTF. The chain carries TRBV29-1 and TRBJ1-2; no reliable D call. The CDR3 loop spans 11 amino acids. Germline CDR1 SQVTM, CDR2 ANQGSEA. V gave up 1 base and J gave up 7 bases, with 7 bases separating them.

The chain uses TRBV7-4 and TRBJ2-2; the D gene is possibly TRBD2 (6 bases). The CDR3 length is 15 residues. Per the germline V gene, CDR1 is SGHVT and CDR2 is SQSDAQ. Trimming stripped 5 bases from V and 1 base from J, with 11 bases between. The CDR3 loop reads CASSVDGGNTGELFF. The CDR3 nucleotides are TGTGCCAGCAGCGTAGACGGGGGGAACACCGGGGAGCTGTTTTTT.

J is TRBJ1-6 and V is TRBV6-1; no firm D call. CDR3 length equals 12 residues. CDR1 is MNHNS, CDR2 SASEGT, per germline. In DNA form, the CDR3 reads TGTGCTAGAGTGCGGGGAAATTCACCCCTCCACTTT. It yields the protein CARVRGNSPLHF.

This clonotype was seen at least ten times. This rearrangement joins TRBV20-1 to TRBJ2-5; unclear D gene. CDR3 size: 13 residues. The germline V gene encodes CDR1 DFQATT and CDR2 SNEGSKA (reference sequence). V was shortened by 3 bases and J by 2 bases, with 10 bases between the two germline ends. CDR3 loop: CSASVYSQETQYF. In DNA, the CDR3 is TGCAGTGCTAGCGTCTACTCACAAGAGACCCAGTACTTC.

The sample holds a few counts of this clonotype. J is TRBJ2-7 and V is TRBV7-9, with D uncertain. This CDR3 has 15 residues. Per germline, CDR1 SEHNR and CDR2 FQNEAQ (reference sequence). V was clipped by 8 bases and J by 2 bases, with 19 bases between them. CDR3 sequence: CASQGSNAQAYEQYF. The CDR3 DNA is TGTGCCAGCCAAGGCTCCAACGCGCAGGCCTACGAGCAGTACTTC.

This chain joins TRBV2 and TRBJ2-7, with 7 bases fitting TRBD2. The V gene end was trimmed by 6 bases and the J gene end by 2 bases; junction bases not matched to a gene: 4. Looked up from germline, CDR1 is SNHLY and CDR2 is FYNNEI. This CDR3 is built from 13 residues. CDR3 nucleotides: TGTGCCAGCAGAGCGGGGAACCCCTACGAGCAGTACTTC. As protein: CASRAGNPYEQYF.

The gene calls are TRBV5-1 and TRBJ2-5, with 14 positions matching TRBD2. The CDR3 sequence is 16 residues long. Trimming took 4 bases from V and 5 from J; bases not matched to a gene: 7. In germline, CDR1 is SGHRS, CDR2 YFSETQ. CDR3 protein: CASSTGLAGVRETQYF. The DNA of the CDR3 is TGCGCCAGCAGCACGGGACTAGCGGGGGTCCGGGAGACCCAGTACTTC.

The CDR3, as DNA: TGCAGCTTAGAAGGCAGGGGCGGCTACGAGCAGTACTTC. It specifies CSLEGRGGYEQYF. The J gene is TRBJ2-7, the V gene TRBV29-1, with D tentatively TRBD1 (6 bases). The germline CDR1 and CDR2 sequences are SQVTM and ANQGSEA. The CDR3 covers 13 residues. V dropped 8 bases and J dropped 3 bases, with 17 bases sitting between them.

To note about this clonotype: Because the CDR3 is missing its conserved closing phenylalanine or tryptophan, this is likely a read error. This chain connects TRBV7-9 to TRBJ2-7; 10 bases are shared with TRBD1. The germline gives CDR1 SEHNR, CDR2 FQNEAQ (reference sequence). This CDR3 region has 14 residues. The ends lost 6 bases at V and 3 bases at J; junction bases unmatched: 5. DNA for the CDR3: TGTGCCAGCAGTAACCGGGACAGGGGCTACGAGCAGTACCTC. The encoded protein is CASSNRDRGYEQYL.

This clonotype showed up many times. The chain combines TRBV29-1 with TRBJ2-6; D might be TRBD1 (5 bases). This CDR3 is 18 amino acids long. The V end was cut by 0 bases, the J end by 1 base, with 16 bases between. Germline V gives CDR1 SQVTM, CDR2 ANQGSEA. The CDR3 DNA sequence: TGCAGCGTTGAAGACACAGGCGAATTCCTTTCTGGGGCCAACGTCCTGACTTTC. Protein product: CSVEDTGEFLSGANVLTF. Drawing the rest from reference TRBV29-1 and TRBJ2-6, the complete variable domain is SAVISQKPSRDICQRGTSLTIQCQVDSQVTMMFWYRQQPGQSLTLIATANQGSEATYESGFVIDKFPISRPNLTFSTLTVSNMSPEDSSIYLCSVEDTGEFLSGANVLTFGAGSRLTVL.

The chain combines TRBV2 with TRBJ2-3, with unresolved D. Germline loops: CDR1 SNHLY, CDR2 FYNNEI. The CDR3 spans 15 residues. V lost 5 bases and J 1 base, leaving 13 bases between the germline ends. The CDR3 nucleotides read TGTGCCAGCAGTCCTCAGGTGTCACGCACAGATACGCAGTATTTT. Protein: CASSPQVSRTDTQYF. The full variable domain, with the rest looked up from reference TRBV2 and TRBJ2-3, is EPEVTQTPSHQVTQMGQEVILRCVPISNHLYFYWYRQILGQKVEFLVSFYNNEISEKSEIFDDQFSVERPDGSNFTLKIRSTKLEDSAMYFCASSPQVSRTDTQYFGPGTRLTVL.

This chain uses TRBV10-3 with TRBJ2-2, with unresolved D. CDR3 length equals 9 residues. Germline V gives CDR1 ENHRY, CDR2 SYGVKD. The CDR3 protein is CATEGELFF. The CDR3 DNA sequence: TGTGCTACCGAGGGGGAGCTGTTTTTT.

The V gene is TRBV4-3, the J gene TRBJ2-2, with D maybe TRBD2 (6 bases). Trimming removed 0 bases at V and 3 bases at J, with 20 bases between. This CDR3 contains 19 residues. The germline V gene has CDR1 LGHNA and CDR2 YSLEER. Here the CDR3 reads CASSQDLEEGLGYTGELFF. CDR3 bases: TGCGCCAGCAGCCAAGATTTGGAGGAGGGCTTGGGATACACCGGGGAGCTGTTTTTT.

This chain links TRBV20-1 with TRBJ2-2; D is uncertain. The germline CDR1 and CDR2 sequences are DFQATT and SNEGSKA (reference sequence). V lost 5 bases to trimming and J lost 2 bases, with 9 bases between them. The CDR3 length is 13 residues. The CDR3 coding sequence is TGCAGTGCTGGCAGTTTTAACACCGGGGAGCTGTTTTTT. Its protein product is CSAGSFNTGELFF.

This clonotype has a count of ten or more. The chain joins TRBV2 to TRBJ2-5; TRBD2 aligns across 10 bases. The ends lost 8 bases at V and 5 bases at J; junction bases unmatched: 20. CDR1 SNHLY and CDR2 FYNNEI come from the germline V gene. The CDR3 extends over 18 amino acids. As DNA, the CDR3 is TGTGCCAGCTCAACGCCGGCTAGCGGGAGTCTTTCGACCGAGACCCAGTACTTC. As protein: CASSTPASGSLSTETQYF.

The rearrangement uses TRBV15 and TRBJ2-7; TRBD2 agrees at 10 bases. The germline V gene encodes CDR1 LNHNV and CDR2 YYDKDF (reference sequence). The CDR3 contains 15 residues. The ends lost 1 base at V and 1 base at J; junction bases unmatched: 1. The CDR3 here is CATSRGTSGSYEQYF. The DNA for the CDR3 is TGTGCCACCAGCAGAGGGACTAGCGGATCCTACGAGCAGTACTTC.